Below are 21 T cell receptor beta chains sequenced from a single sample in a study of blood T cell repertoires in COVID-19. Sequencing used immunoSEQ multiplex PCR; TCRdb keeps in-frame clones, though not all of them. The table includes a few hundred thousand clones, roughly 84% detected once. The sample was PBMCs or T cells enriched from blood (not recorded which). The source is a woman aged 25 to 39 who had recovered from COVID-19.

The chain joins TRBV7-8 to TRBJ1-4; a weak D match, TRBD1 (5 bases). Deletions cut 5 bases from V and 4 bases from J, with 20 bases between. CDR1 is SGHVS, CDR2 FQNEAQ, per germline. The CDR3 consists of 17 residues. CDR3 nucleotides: TGTGCCAGCAGCCACCGCGCGCCAGGGAAGGGTAATGAAAAACTGTTTTTT. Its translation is CASSHRAPGKGNEKLFF.

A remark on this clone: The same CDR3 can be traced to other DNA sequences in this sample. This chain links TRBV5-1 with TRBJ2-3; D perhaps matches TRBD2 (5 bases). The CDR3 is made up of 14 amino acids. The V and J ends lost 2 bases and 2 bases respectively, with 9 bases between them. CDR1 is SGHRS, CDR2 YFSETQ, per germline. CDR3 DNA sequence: TGCGCCAGCAGCTTATACCGGGACACAGATACGCAGTATTTT. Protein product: CASSLYRDTDTQYF.

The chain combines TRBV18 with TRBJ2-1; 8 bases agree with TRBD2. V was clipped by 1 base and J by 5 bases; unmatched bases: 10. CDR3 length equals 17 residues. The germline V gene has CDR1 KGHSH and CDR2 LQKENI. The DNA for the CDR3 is TGTGCCAGCTCACCACGCGTCGGGGAGCGGGAGAACAATGAGCAGTTCTTC. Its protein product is CASSPRVGERENNEQFF.

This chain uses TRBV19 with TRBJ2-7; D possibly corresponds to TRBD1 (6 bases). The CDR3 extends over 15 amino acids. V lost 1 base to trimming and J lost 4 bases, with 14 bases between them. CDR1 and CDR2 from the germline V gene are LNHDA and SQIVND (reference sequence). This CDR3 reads CASSIALQGSYEQYF. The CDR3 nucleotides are TGTGCCAGTAGTATAGCTCTCCAGGGGTCGTACGAGCAGTACTTC.

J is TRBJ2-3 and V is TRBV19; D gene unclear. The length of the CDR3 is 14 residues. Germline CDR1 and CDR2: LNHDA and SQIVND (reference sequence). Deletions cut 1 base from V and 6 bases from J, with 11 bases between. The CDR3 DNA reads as TGTGCCAGTAGTATAGCTTCGGAGTTGGATACGCAGTATTTT. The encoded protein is CASSIASELDTQYF.

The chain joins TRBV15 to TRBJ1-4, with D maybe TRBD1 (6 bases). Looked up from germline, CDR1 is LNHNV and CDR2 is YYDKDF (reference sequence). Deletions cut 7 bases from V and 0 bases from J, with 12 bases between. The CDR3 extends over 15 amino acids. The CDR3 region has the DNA TGTGCCACCACCTCAGGGGACGCAACTAATGAAAAACTGTTTTTT. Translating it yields CATTSGDATNEKLFF.

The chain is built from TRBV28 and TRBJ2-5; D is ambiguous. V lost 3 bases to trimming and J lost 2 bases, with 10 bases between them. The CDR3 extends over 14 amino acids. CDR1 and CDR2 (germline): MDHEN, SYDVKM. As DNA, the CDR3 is TGTGCCAGCAGTTTCCAGTCTTTACAAGAGACCCAGTACTTC. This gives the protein CASSFQSLQETQYF.

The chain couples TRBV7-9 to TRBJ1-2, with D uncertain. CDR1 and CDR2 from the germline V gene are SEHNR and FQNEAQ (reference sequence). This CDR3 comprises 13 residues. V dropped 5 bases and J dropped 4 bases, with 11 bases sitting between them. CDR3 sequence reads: CASSRSSGYGYTF. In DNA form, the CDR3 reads TGTGCCAGCAGCCGATCCTCAGGCTATGGCTACACCTTC.

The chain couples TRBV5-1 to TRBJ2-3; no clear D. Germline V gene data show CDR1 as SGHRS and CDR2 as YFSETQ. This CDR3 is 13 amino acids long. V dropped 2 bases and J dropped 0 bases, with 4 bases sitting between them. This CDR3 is CASSFYSTDTQYF. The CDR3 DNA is TGCGCCAGCAGCTTCTACAGCACAGATACGCAGTATTTT.

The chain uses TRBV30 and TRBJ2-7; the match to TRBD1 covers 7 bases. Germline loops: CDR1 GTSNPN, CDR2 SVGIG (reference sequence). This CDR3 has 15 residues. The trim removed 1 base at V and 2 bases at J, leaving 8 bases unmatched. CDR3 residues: CAWSGDSRYPYEQYF. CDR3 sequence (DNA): TGTGCCTGGAGTGGGGACAGTCGCTATCCCTACGAGCAGTACTTC.

CDR3 in DNA: TGTGCCAGCAGCTTGGGAAGCGGATTTAACTATGGCTACACCTTC. This encodes CASSLGSGFNYGYTF. The chain carries TRBV5-4 and TRBJ1-2; D is undetermined. Trimming removed 0 bases from V and 1 base from J, with 10 bases in between. Germline-derived CDR1 and CDR2 are SGHNT and YYREEE (reference sequence). There are 15 residues in the CDR3.

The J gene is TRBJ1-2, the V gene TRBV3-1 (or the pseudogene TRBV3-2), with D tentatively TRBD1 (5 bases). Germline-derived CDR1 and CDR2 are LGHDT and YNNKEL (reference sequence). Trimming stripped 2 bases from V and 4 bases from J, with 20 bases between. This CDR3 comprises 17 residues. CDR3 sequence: CASSQLAGQERFYGYTF. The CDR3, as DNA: TGTGCCAGCAGCCAACTTGCGGGGCAGGAGAGGTTCTATGGCTACACCTTC.

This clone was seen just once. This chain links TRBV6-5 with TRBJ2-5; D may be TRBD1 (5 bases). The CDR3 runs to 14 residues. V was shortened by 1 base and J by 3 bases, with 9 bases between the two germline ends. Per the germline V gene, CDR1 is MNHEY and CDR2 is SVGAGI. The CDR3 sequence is CASSYWQGEETQYF. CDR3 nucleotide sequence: TGTGCCAGCAGTTACTGGCAGGGCGAAGAGACCCAGTACTTC.

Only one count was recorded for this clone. As DNA, the CDR3 is TGCGCCAGCAGTTTAGAGGGAGAGACCCAGTACTTC. This encodes CASSLEGETQYF. The chain recombines TRBV5-1 with TRBJ2-5, with D perhaps TRBD2 (5 bases). The CDR3 spans 12 residues. Germline loops: CDR1 SGHRS, CDR2 YFSETQ. V shed 5 bases and J shed 4 bases, with 9 bases lying between them.

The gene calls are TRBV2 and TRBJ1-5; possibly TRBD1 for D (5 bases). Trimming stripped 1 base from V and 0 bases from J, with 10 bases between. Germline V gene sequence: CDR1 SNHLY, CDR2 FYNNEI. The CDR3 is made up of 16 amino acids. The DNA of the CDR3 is TGTGCCAGCAGTGAAGTTCAGGGCTTTAGCAATCAGCCCCAGCATTTT. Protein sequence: CASSEVQGFSNQPQHF.

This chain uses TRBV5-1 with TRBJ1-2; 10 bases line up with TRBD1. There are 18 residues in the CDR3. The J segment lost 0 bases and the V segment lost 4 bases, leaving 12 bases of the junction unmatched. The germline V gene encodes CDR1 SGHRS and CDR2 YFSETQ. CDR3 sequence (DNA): TGCGCCAGCAGCCCCGGGACAGGGGCTTCTATGACTAACTATGGCTACACCTTC. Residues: CASSPGTGASMTNYGYTF.

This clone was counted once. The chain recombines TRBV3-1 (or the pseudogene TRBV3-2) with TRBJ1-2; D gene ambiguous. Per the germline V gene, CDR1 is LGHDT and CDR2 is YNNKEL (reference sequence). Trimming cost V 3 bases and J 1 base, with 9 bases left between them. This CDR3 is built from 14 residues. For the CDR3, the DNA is TGTGCCAGCAGCCACGTTCCTTTTAACTATGGCTACACCTTC. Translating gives CASSHVPFNYGYTF.

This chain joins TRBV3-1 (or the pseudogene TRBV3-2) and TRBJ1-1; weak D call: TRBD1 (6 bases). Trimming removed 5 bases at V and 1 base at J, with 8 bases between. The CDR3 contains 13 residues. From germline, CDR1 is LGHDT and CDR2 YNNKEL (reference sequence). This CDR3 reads CASSKQGNTEAFF. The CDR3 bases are TGTGCCAGCAGCAAACAGGGGAACACTGAAGCTTTCTTT.

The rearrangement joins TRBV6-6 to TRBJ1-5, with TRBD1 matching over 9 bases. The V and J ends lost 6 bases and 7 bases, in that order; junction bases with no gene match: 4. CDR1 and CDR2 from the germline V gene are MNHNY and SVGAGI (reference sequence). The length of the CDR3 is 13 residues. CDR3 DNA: TGTGCCAGCAGCCCACAGGGGGCGCAGCCCCAGCATTTT. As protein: CASSPQGAQPQHF.

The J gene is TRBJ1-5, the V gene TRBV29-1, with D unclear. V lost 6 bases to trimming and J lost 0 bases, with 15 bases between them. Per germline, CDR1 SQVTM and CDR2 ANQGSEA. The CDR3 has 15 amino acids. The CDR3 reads CSVPAPAGSNQPQHF. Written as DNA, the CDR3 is TGCAGCGTCCCGGCCCCCGCGGGTAGCAATCAGCCCCAGCATTTT.

CDR3 nucleotide sequence: TGCGCCAGCAGCTTGCCGGGGTCTGCCTACAATGAGCAGTTCTTC. It encodes CASSLPGSAYNEQFF. This sequence joins TRBV5-1 and TRBJ2-1; tentative D call: TRBD2 (5 bases). V was trimmed by 1 base and J by 2 bases, leaving 10 bases between them. The CDR3 contains 15 residues. CDR1 is SGHRS and CDR2 is YFSETQ in the germline V gene.